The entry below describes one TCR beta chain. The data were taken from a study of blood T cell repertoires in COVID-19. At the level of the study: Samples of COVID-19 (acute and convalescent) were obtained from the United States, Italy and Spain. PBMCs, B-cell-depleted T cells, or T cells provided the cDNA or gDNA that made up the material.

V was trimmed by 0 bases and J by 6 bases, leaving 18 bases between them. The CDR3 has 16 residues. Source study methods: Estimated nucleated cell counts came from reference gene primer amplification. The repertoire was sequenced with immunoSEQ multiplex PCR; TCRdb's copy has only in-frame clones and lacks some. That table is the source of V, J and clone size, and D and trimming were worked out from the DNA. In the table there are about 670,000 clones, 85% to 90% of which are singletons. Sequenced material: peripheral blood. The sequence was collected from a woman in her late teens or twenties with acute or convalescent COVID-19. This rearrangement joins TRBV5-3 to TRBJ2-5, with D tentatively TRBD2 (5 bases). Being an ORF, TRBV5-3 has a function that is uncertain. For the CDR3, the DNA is TGTGCCAGAAGCTTGGAAGCTAGCTTGGTCAAACAGACCCAGTACTTC. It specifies CARSLEASLVKQTQYF.